The 20 T cell receptor beta chains listed next were all sequenced from one sample in a study of blood T cell repertoires in COVID-19. The protocol was immunoSEQ multiplex PCR, while the TCRdb copy is restricted to in-frame clones and leaves out a portion. The sample lists 35,000 or so clones; more than 80% were seen once. Sequenced input: peripheral blood. The receptors originated from a human donor in a cohort sampled during active or convalescent COVID-19. The donor label of this sample is uncertain.

V gene TRBV7-9 combines with J gene TRBJ2-1; 11 bases fit TRBD2. This CDR3 spans 15 amino acids. Per the germline V gene, CDR1 is SEHNR and CDR2 is FQNEAQ (reference sequence). Unmatched junction bases numbered 5, after V lost 6 bases and J lost 4 bases. This CDR3 is CASRFSGRAYNEQFF. The CDR3 nucleotides read TGTGCCAGCAGGTTTAGCGGGAGGGCTTACAATGAGCAGTTCTTC.

The V gene is TRBV25-1, the J gene TRBJ2-1; possible D gene TRBD1, 6 bases. The germline V gene encodes CDR1 MGHDK and CDR2 SYGVNS. The CDR3 has 17 amino acids. V was pared by 4 bases and J by 4 bases, with 20 bases between. Here the CDR3 DNA reads TGTGCCAGCAGTGCCCGAAGGGGGACGAGTGGTTACAATGAGCAGTTCTTC. It specifies CASSARRGTSGYNEQFF.

The V gene is TRBV7-2, the J gene TRBJ2-5; the D gene is possibly TRBD2 (5 bases). Germline values: CDR1 SGHTA, CDR2 FQGNSA. The CDR3 spans 14 residues. The V end lost 3 bases, the J end lost 4 bases, and 12 bases lay between the germline ends. The CDR3 loop is CASSLGSAGETQYF. Here the CDR3 DNA reads TGTGCCAGCAGCTTGGGGTCGGCGGGAGAGACCCAGTACTTC. Full variable domain (remainder filled in from reference TRBV7-2 and TRBJ2-5): GAGVSQSPSNKVTEKGKDVELRCDPISGHTALYWYRQSLGQGLEFLIYFQGNSAPDKSGLPSDRFSAERTGGSVSTLTIQRTQQEDSAVYLCASSLGSAGETQYFGPGTRLLVL.

The chain has TRBV6-2 or TRBV6-3 and TRBJ1-1; the match to TRBD1 covers 11 bases. The CDR3 extends over 14 amino acids. Trimming cost V 1 base and J 5 bases; bases outside gene matches: 0. Looked up from germline, CDR1 is MNHEY and CDR2 is SVGEGT. CDR3 nucleotide sequence: TGTGCCAGCAGTTACTGGGACAGGGGGACTGAAGCTTTCTTT. Amino acids: CASSYWDRGTEAFF.

The V gene is TRBV21-1, the J gene TRBJ2-2; the D call of TRBD2 is as the table states it, not checked on the DNA. TRBV21-1 is shown as a pseudogene. The CDR3 consists of 19 residues. The DNA of the CDR3 is TGTGCCAGCAGCAAAGCTACTAGCGGGAGTGGTAGGGTAACCGGGGAGCTGTTTTTT. Amino acid sequence: CASSKATSGSGRVTGELFF.

This chain uses TRBV5-6 with TRBJ2-7, with 15 bases aligning to TRBD2. The ends lost 6 bases at V and 0 bases at J; junction bases unmatched: 4. The CDR3 is made up of 16 amino acids. Germline V CDR1 and CDR2: SGHDT, YYEEEE. The CDR3 sequence is CASIGLAGGSSYEQYF. The DNA of the CDR3 is TGTGCCAGCATCGGACTAGCGGGAGGGAGCTCCTACGAGCAGTACTTC. Using reference TRBV5-6 and TRBJ2-7 for the parts outside the CDR3, the full variable domain is DAGVTQSPTHLIKTRGQQVTLRCSPKSGHDTVSWYQQALGQGPQFIFQYYEEEERQRGNFPDRFSGHQFPNYSSELNVNALLLGDSALYLCASIGLAGGSSYEQYFGPGTRLTVT.

This chain joins TRBV6-5 and TRBJ1-2; D is unresolved. CDR3 size: 14 residues. From germline, CDR1 is MNHEY and CDR2 SVGAGI. The V end lost 6 bases, the J end lost 5 bases, and 16 bases lay between the germline ends. The CDR3 loop reads CASSRGQTDYGYTF. The CDR3 nucleotides are TGTGCCAGCAGCCGGGGTCAGACGGATTATGGCTACACCTTC.

The V call is TRBV5-1, the J call TRBJ2-1; the match to TRBD2 covers 8 bases. In germline, CDR1 is SGHRS, CDR2 YFSETQ. The CDR3 extends over 15 amino acids. V lost 0 bases, J lost 4 bases, and 3 bases stayed unmatched. The DNA for the CDR3 is TGCGCCAGCAGCTTGGGTACTAGCGGATACAATGAGCAGTTCTTC. Its translation is CASSLGTSGYNEQFF.

This chain connects TRBV18 to TRBJ2-5; D might be TRBD2 (6 bases). Trimming took 9 bases from V and 1 from J, leaving 12 bases between them. The CDR3 is 13 residues long. CDR1 and CDR2 from the germline V gene are KGHSH and LQKENI. In DNA form, the CDR3 reads TGTGCCAGTACCCCGGGACTCCAAGAGACCCAGTACTTC. Translated: CASTPGLQETQYF.

V and J are TRBV30 and TRBJ2-2; 10 bases fit TRBD1. The CDR3 is made up of 15 amino acids. Trimming cost V 2 bases and J 4 bases; bases outside gene matches: 4. Germline loops: CDR1 GTSNPN, CDR2 SVGIG (reference sequence). CDR3 sequence reads: CAWSRQGARTGELFF. CDR3 bases: TGTGCCTGGAGTCGACAGGGGGCACGCACCGGGGAGCTGTTTTTT.

The chain employs TRBV7-8 and TRBJ2-3; 12 bases align to TRBD1. Germline V lookup: CDR1 SGHVS, CDR2 FQNEAQ. This CDR3 region has 19 residues. Unmatched junction bases numbered 13, after V lost 6 bases and J lost 0 bases. CDR3 nucleotide sequence: TGTGCCAGCAGTCGGATCGGGGACAGGGGGCAAAGTAGCACAGATACGCAGTATTTT. Translating gives CASSRIGDRGQSSTDTQYF.

The chain recombines TRBV7-3 with TRBJ1-1; weak D call: TRBD1 (6 bases). The CDR3 contains 13 residues. Germline-derived CDR1 and CDR2 are SGHTA and FQGTGA. V gave up 5 bases and J gave up 0 bases, with 7 bases separating them. In nucleotides, the CDR3 is TGTGCCAGCAGCACAGGGTTGAACACTGAAGCTTTCTTT. Amino acid sequence: CASSTGLNTEAFF.

The chain has TRBV4-3 and TRBJ2-7; 9 bases are a match to TRBD1. Germline-derived CDR1 and CDR2 are LGHNA and YSLEER. With V trimmed by 4 bases and J by 7 bases, 5 bases remained unmatched. This CDR3 comprises 13 residues. The CDR3 coding sequence is TGCGCCAGCAGCCGGGACAGGGAGGAAGAGCAGTACTTC. This translates into CASSRDREEEQYF.

The chain recombines TRBV5-1 with TRBJ1-2; TRBD1 matches 9 bases. CDR1 is SGHRS and CDR2 is YFSETQ in the germline V gene. J was trimmed by 8 bases and V by 2 bases; bases with no gene match: 10. The CDR3 is made up of 15 amino acids. The CDR3, as DNA: TGCGCCAGCAGCTTCCAGTCCGGGACAGGGATCGGCTACACCTTC. Its protein is CASSFQSGTGIGYTF.

V is TRBV5-4 and J is TRBJ2-3; TRBD1 might be the D (6 bases). CDR1 and CDR2 (germline): SGHNT, YYREEE (reference sequence). Deletions cut 3 bases from V and 7 bases from J, with 15 bases between. The CDR3 runs to 14 residues. CDR3 sequence: CASSSRDITNTQYF. DNA for the CDR3: TGTGCCAGCAGCTCCCGGGACATTACAAATACGCAGTATTTT.

V and J are TRBV13 and TRBJ1-1; possibly TRBD1 for D (6 bases). The CDR3 has 14 residues. V shed 5 bases and J shed 7 bases, with 17 bases lying between them. Germline V CDR1 and CDR2: PRHDT, FYEKMQ (reference sequence). CDR3 DNA: TGTGCCAGCAGCGGTGGACAGACGGGCAATGAAGCTTTCTTT. It encodes CASSGGQTGNEAFF. Full variable domain (rest looked up from reference TRBV13 and TRBJ1-1): AAGVIQSPRHLIKEKRETATLKCYPIPRHDTVYWYQQGPGQDPQFLISFYEKMQSDKGSIPDRFSAQQFSDYHSELNMSSLELGDSALYFCASSGGQTGNEAFFGQGTRLTVV.

The rearrangement uses TRBV2 and TRBJ1-5; TRBD1 agrees at 7 bases. Looked up from germline, CDR1 is SNHLY and CDR2 is FYNNEI. This CDR3 has 14 residues. V trimming: 7 bases; J trimming: 4 bases; junction bases outside the gene matches: 7. The chain's CDR3 is CASKPLQGNQPQHF. The CDR3 DNA follows: TGTGCCAGCAAGCCCTTACAGGGGAATCAGCCCCAGCATTTT.

The V and J genes are TRBV19 and TRBJ1-2, with D possibly TRBD1 on 5 matching bases. The V and J ends lost 8 bases and 6 bases respectively, with 19 bases between them. The CDR3 runs 14 residues. CDR1 and CDR2 (germline): LNHDA, SQIVND (reference sequence). The CDR3 nucleotides are TGTGCCAGTCAGTCCAGGGAAGGGTTTGATGGCTACACCTTC. Amino acid sequence: CASQSREGFDGYTF.

This clone was recorded only once. The genes are TRBV12-3 or TRBV12-4 and TRBJ2-7, with D possibly being TRBD1 (6 bases). This CDR3 spans 13 amino acids. V was shortened by 8 bases and J by 3 bases, with 14 bases between the two germline ends. This CDR3 is CASCSTGIYEQYF. The DNA for the CDR3 is TGTGCCAGCTGTTCGACAGGTATCTACGAGCAGTACTTC.

The chain uses TRBV5-6 and TRBJ2-5; D uncertain. V lost 1 base, J lost 0 bases, and 7 bases lay in between. This CDR3 is 14 amino acids long. Looked up from germline, CDR1 is SGHDT and CDR2 is YYEEEE. The CDR3 nucleotides are TGTGCCAGCAGCTTGTACTCGGACCAAGAGACCCAGTACTTC. Its protein product is CASSLYSDQETQYF.